The clone carrying this T cell receptor beta chain appeared once. Its antigen is undetermined. Vbeta (60) and Jbeta (13) primers were used in the PCR. Sequenced by immunoSEQ multiplex PCR; TCRdb stores in-frame clones only, minus some. The profile covers some 120,000 clones, with 74% appearing a single time and nearly 6% taken by the ten largest. V lost 7 bases to trimming and J lost 6 bases; unmatched junction nucleotides: 4. Germline lookup yields CDR1 LNHDA and CDR2 SQIVND (reference sequence). The CDR3 runs to 13 residues. The sample comes from a study of cytomegalovirus exposure and HLA in healthy donors. Background on the study: An earlier analysis identified 100 million to 130 million unique TCR beta sequences in about 170 million T cells. Study observations and caveats: CMV antigen specificity was confirmed in vitro for a few CMV-associated chains.

The V and J genes are TRBV19 and TRBJ2-3, with 10 bases aligning to TRBD1. Sequencing was carried out using PBMCs. The source of this sequence is a woman aged 50 to 65 in good health and CMV-seropositive. CDR3: CASTLDRGDTQYF. The CDR3 DNA reads as TGTGCCAGTACCCTGGACAGGGGGGATACGCAGTATTTT.